The rows below give T cell receptor beta chains drawn from one sample of a study of cytomegalovirus exposure and HLA in healthy donors. The repertoire was sequenced with immunoSEQ multiplex PCR; TCRdb's copy has only in-frame clones and lacks some. Here the sample spans under 200,000 clones, around three quarters being singletons. Sequenced input: PBMCs. The receptors shown here come from a woman aged 40 to 55 in good health and CMV-seronegative. Each CDR3 is given with its conserved first and last residue. The D gene is left open where the match is weak. Rows give clone size only sometimes, using once, few, many, or a class for an expanded clone.

D gene: TRBD1; J gene: TRBJ2-1; clone size: .; V gene: TRBV5-1; CDR3 DNA: TGCGCCAGCAGCGGACAGGGGGCCGGAGATGAGCAGTTCTTC; CDR3 protein: CASSGQGAGDEQFF
D gene: TRBD2; J gene: TRBJ2-1; clone size: .; V gene: TRBV2; CDR3 DNA: TGTGCCAGCAGTGAGCTCCTAGCGGGTAATGAGCAGTTCTTC; CDR3 protein: CASSELLAGNEQFF
D gene: TRBD1; J gene: TRBJ2-7; clone size: .; V gene: TRBV18; CDR3 DNA: TGTGCCAGCTCACCACCCGACAGGGGTGACACCTACGAGCAGTACTTC; CDR3 protein: CASSPPDRGDTYEQYF
D gene: .; J gene: TRBJ2-2; clone size: .; V gene: TRBV4-2; CDR3 DNA: TGTGCCAGCTCCCGCGGAGGAGGCTCGAACACCGGGGAGCTGTTTTTT; CDR3 protein: CASSRGGGSNTGELFF
D gene: .; J gene: TRBJ2-2; clone size: once; V gene: TRBV5-1; CDR3 DNA: TGCGCCAGCAGCCCCCGTCCCTTTAACACCGGGGAGCTGTTTTTT; CDR3 protein: CASSPRPFNTGELFF
D gene: .; J gene: TRBJ1-1; clone size: .; V gene: TRBV28; CDR3 DNA: TGTGCCAGCAGTTTTATGCGGTGGGGGCGGGACACTGAAGCTTTCTTT; CDR3 protein: CASSFMRWGRDTEAFF
D gene: TRBD2; J gene: TRBJ2-1; clone size: .; V gene: TRBV5-6; CDR3 DNA: TGTGCCAGCAGCTTGTATAGCGGGGGATACAATGAGCAGTTCTTC; CDR3 protein: CASSLYSGGYNEQFF
D gene: .; J gene: TRBJ2-7; clone size: .; V gene: TRBV7-9; CDR3 DNA: TGTGCCAGCAGCGCGGCGATGGTGGCCGGCTACGAGCAGTACTTC; CDR3 protein: CASSAAMVAGYEQYF
D gene: TRBD1; J gene: TRBJ1-3; clone size: once; V gene: TRBV15; CDR3 DNA: TGTGCCACCAGCAGATCCGGGACAGGGAGCTCTGGAAACACCATATATTTT; CDR3 protein: CATSRSGTGSSGNTIYF
D gene: .; J gene: TRBJ1-6; clone size: .; V gene: TRBV5-6; CDR3 DNA: TGTGCCAGCAGCTTTGAGCGATATAATTCACCCCTCCACTTT; CDR3 protein: CASSFERYNSPLHF
D gene: .; J gene: TRBJ2-1; clone size: .; V gene: TRBV6-5; CDR3 DNA: TGTGCCAGCAGTTACTCCGCGGTCGTGTCCTACAATGAGCAGTTCTTC; CDR3 protein: CASSYSAVVSYNEQFF
D gene: .; J gene: TRBJ2-5; clone size: .; V gene: TRBV19; CDR3 DNA: TGTGCCAGTAGCCTAGGCAGAGGAGGGTTGTGGGAGACCCAGTACTTC; CDR3 protein: CASSLGRGGLWETQYF
D gene: .; J gene: TRBJ1-4; clone size: .; V gene: TRBV15; CDR3 DNA: TGTGCCACCAGCAGGACAGTTAATGAAAAACTGTTTTTT; CDR3 protein: CATSRTVNEKLFF
D gene: TRBD2; J gene: TRBJ2-5; clone size: .; V gene: TRBV2; CDR3 DNA: TGTGCCAGCACTCTGACTAGCGGACACCAAGAGACCCAGTACTTC; CDR3 protein: CASTLTSGHQETQYF
D gene: .; J gene: TRBJ1-3; clone size: .; V gene: TRBV5-6; CDR3 DNA: TGTGCCAGCAGCTTAACAGGGTCCGGAAACACCATATATTTT; CDR3 protein: CASSLTGSGNTIYF
D gene: .; J gene: TRBJ1-1; clone size: .; V gene: TRBV14; CDR3 DNA: TGTGCCAGCAGCCAAGGACGGGCCGGGAGGACTGAAGCTTTCTTT; CDR3 protein: CASSQGRAGRTEAFF
D gene: .; J gene: TRBJ2-1; clone size: .; V gene: TRBV19; CDR3 DNA: TGTGCCAGTAGGGAAGGGAGCTACAATGAGCAGTTCTTC; CDR3 protein: CASREGSYNEQFF
D gene: TRBD1; J gene: TRBJ1-1; clone size: .; V gene: TRBV2; CDR3 DNA: TGTGCCAGCAGTGAGGATACAGGGGGCACTGAAGCTTTCTTT; CDR3 protein: CASSEDTGGTEAFF
D gene: TRBD1; J gene: TRBJ1-5; clone size: .; V gene: TRBV7-8; CDR3 DNA: TGTGCCAGCAGCTACACTCGGGGCAGTACAGGGGATCAGCCCCAGCATTTT; CDR3 protein: CASSYTRGSTGDQPQHF
D gene: TRBD1; J gene: TRBJ1-6; clone size: .; V gene: TRBV18; CDR3 DNA: TGTGCCAGTTCCCGACAGGGTGATAATTCACCCCTCCACTTT; CDR3 protein: CASSRQGDNSPLHF
D gene: .; J gene: TRBJ1-1; clone size: .; V gene: TRBV7-2; CDR3 DNA: TGTGCCAGCAGCTTATTAGAAAACACTGAAGCTTTCTTT; CDR3 protein: CASSLLENTEAFF
D gene: TRBD1; J gene: TRBJ2-1; clone size: .; V gene: TRBV13; CDR3 DNA: TGTGCCAGCAGCTTCGTCGGGACAGCCCCATTGAATGAGCAGTTCTTC; CDR3 protein: CASSFVGTAPLNEQFF
D gene: .; J gene: TRBJ1-1; clone size: .; V gene: TRBV5-1; CDR3 DNA: TGCGCCAGCAGCTTGGAGGTCAGGGGAGACACTGAAGCTTTCTTT; CDR3 protein: CASSLEVRGDTEAFF
D gene: .; J gene: TRBJ2-2; clone size: .; V gene: TRBV5-4; CDR3 DNA: TGTGCCAGCAGGTCGGAGAGCGGCGTGAACACCGGGGAGCTGTTTTTT; CDR3 protein: CASRSESGVNTGELFF
D gene: .; J gene: TRBJ1-5; clone size: .; V gene: TRBV7-8; CDR3 DNA: TGTGCCAGCAGCCGTCACAGGGATTATGGCAATCAGCCCCAGCATTTT; CDR3 protein: CASSRHRDYGNQPQHF
D gene: TRBD2; J gene: TRBJ2-7; clone size: .; V gene: TRBV7-3; CDR3 DNA: TGTGCCAGCAGCGTAGACGGGGGGTCCCCCTACGAGCAGTACTTC; CDR3 protein: CASSVDGGSPYEQYF
D gene: TRBD1; J gene: TRBJ2-7; clone size: .; V gene: TRBV5-1; CDR3 DNA: TGCGCCAGCAGCGCTGGACAGGTGATGAACGACGAGCAGTACTTC; CDR3 protein: CASSAGQVMNDEQYF
D gene: TRBD1; J gene: TRBJ1-6; clone size: .; V gene: TRBV10-3; CDR3 DNA: TGTGCCATCAGTCTGGACAGGGCTGACTCACCCCTCCACTTT; CDR3 protein: CAISLDRADSPLHF
D gene: .; J gene: TRBJ1-2; clone size: .; V gene: TRBV5-1; CDR3 DNA: TGCGCCAGCAGCTTCGGTCCAGTTACTACTAACTATGGCTACACCTTC; CDR3 protein: CASSFGPVTTNYGYTF
D gene: .; J gene: TRBJ2-7; clone size: .; V gene: TRBV5-1; CDR3 DNA: TGCGCCAGCAATGACAGAGCCTACGAGCAGTACTTC; CDR3 protein: CASNDRAYEQYF
D gene: TRBD1; J gene: TRBJ1-5; clone size: .; V gene: TRBV19; CDR3 DNA: TGTGCCAGTAGTATGGGACGGACAGGGGGCAATCAGCCCCAGCATTTT; CDR3 protein: CASSMGRTGGNQPQHF
D gene: .; J gene: TRBJ2-5; clone size: .; V gene: TRBV19; CDR3 DNA: TGTGCCAGTAGGCCGAAGGGGCAAGGCCAAGAGACCCAGTACTTC; CDR3 protein: CASRPKGQGQETQYF
D gene: .; J gene: TRBJ1-5; clone size: .; V gene: TRBV2; CDR3 DNA: TGTGCCAGCGCAAGCACCAACGTCAATCAGCCCCAGCATTTT; CDR3 protein: CASASTNVNQPQHF
D gene: .; J gene: TRBJ1-2; clone size: .; V gene: TRBV5-1; CDR3 DNA: TGCGCCAGCAGCTTGGAAGACAGCGAGAACTATGGCTACACCTTC; CDR3 protein: CASSLEDSENYGYTF
D gene: .; J gene: TRBJ2-7; clone size: .; V gene: TRBV15; CDR3 DNA: TGTGCCACCAGCAGAGTGGAGGGCCGTGAGCAGTACTTC; CDR3 protein: CATSRVEGREQYF
D gene: .; J gene: TRBJ1-1; clone size: .; V gene: TRBV28; CDR3 DNA: TGTGCCAGCAGTTTTGGCAGGGTCTCGACTGAAGCTTTCTTT; CDR3 protein: CASSFGRVSTEAFF
D gene: .; J gene: TRBJ1-6; clone size: .; V gene: TRBV10-2; CDR3 DNA: TGCGCCAGCAGTGACACAGGGAGCTCCTATAATTCACCCCTCCACTTT; CDR3 protein: CASSDTGSSYNSPLHF
D gene: TRBD1; J gene: TRBJ1-5; clone size: once; V gene: TRBV6-1; CDR3 DNA: TGTGCCAGCAGCCGACAGGGGGCGAACAATCAGCCCCAGCATTTT; CDR3 protein: CASSRQGANNQPQHF
D gene: .; J gene: TRBJ1-5; clone size: .; V gene: TRBV6-5; CDR3 DNA: TGTGCCAGCAGCCCTACCTTCAATCAGCCCCAGCATTTT; CDR3 protein: CASSPTFNQPQHF
D gene: .; J gene: TRBJ1-5; clone size: once; V gene: TRBV19; CDR3 DNA: TGTGCCAGTAGTAAGAGGGTCCTCAATAGCAATCAGCCCCAGCATTTT; CDR3 protein: CASSKRVLNSNQPQHF
D gene: TRBD2; J gene: TRBJ2-3; clone size: .; V gene: TRBV5-1; CDR3 DNA: TGCGCCAGCAGCTTGGATGGACCTACGGGGGGGGATACGCAGTATTTT; CDR3 protein: CASSLDGPTGGDTQYF
D gene: .; J gene: TRBJ1-1; clone size: .; V gene: TRBV6-1; CDR3 DNA: TGTGCCAGCAGTGGAAATACAGGATTCACTGAAGCTTTCTTT; CDR3 protein: CASSGNTGFTEAFF
D gene: TRBD1; J gene: TRBJ2-7; clone size: .; V gene: TRBV2; CDR3 DNA: TGTGCCAGCAGTGAATTGGGACAGTACTACGAGCAGTACTTC; CDR3 protein: CASSELGQYYEQYF
D gene: TRBD2; J gene: TRBJ2-1; clone size: .; V gene: TRBV19; CDR3 DNA: TGTGCCAGTAGGGGGACTAGCGAATGGCTGGGTGAAGATGAGCAGTTCTTC; CDR3 protein: CASRGTSEWLGEDEQFF
D gene: .; J gene: TRBJ1-1; clone size: .; V gene: TRBV5-1; CDR3 DNA: TGCGCCAGCAGCTTACAGGGTGGAGAAGCTTTCTTT; CDR3 protein: CASSLQGGEAFF
D gene: TRBD1; J gene: TRBJ1-4; clone size: once; V gene: TRBV19; CDR3 DNA: TGTGCCAGTAGGTCCTTCGGGACAGATAATGAAAAACTGTTTTTT; CDR3 protein: CASRSFGTDNEKLFF
D gene: .; J gene: TRBJ1-6; clone size: .; V gene: TRBV10-2; CDR3 DNA: TGCGCCAGTTCACAGGGTTCGATATTGGATAATTCACCCCTCCACTTT; CDR3 protein: CASSQGSILDNSPLHF
D gene: .; J gene: TRBJ1-2; clone size: .; V gene: TRBV6-5; CDR3 DNA: TGTGCCAGCAGTTACGGTTCAGGGCTTGGCTACACCTTC; CDR3 protein: CASSYGSGLGYTF
D gene: TRBD1; J gene: TRBJ1-5; clone size: few; V gene: TRBV19; CDR3 DNA: TGTGCCAGTAGGGCCAACGAGGGACAGGGCCATCAGCCCCAGCATTTT; CDR3 protein: CASRANEGQGHQPQHF
D gene: .; J gene: TRBJ1-1; clone size: few; V gene: TRBV28; CDR3 DNA: TGTGCCAGCATCAAAGGGGCCGGGTTGGTCACTGAAGCTTTCTTT; CDR3 protein: CASIKGAGLVTEAFF